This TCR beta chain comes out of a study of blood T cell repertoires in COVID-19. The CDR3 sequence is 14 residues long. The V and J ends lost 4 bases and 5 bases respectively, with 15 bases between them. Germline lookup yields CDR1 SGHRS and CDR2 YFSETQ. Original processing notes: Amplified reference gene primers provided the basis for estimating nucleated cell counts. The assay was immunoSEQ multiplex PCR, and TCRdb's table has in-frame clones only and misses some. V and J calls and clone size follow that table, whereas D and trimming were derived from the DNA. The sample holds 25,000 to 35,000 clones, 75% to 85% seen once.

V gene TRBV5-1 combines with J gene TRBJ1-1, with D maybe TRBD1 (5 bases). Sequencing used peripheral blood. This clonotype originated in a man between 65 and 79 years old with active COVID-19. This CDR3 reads CASSTDPRGTEAFF. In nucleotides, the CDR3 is TGCGCCAGCAGCACGGACCCCCGGGGGACTGAAGCTTTCTTT.